This T cell receptor beta chain was documented in a study of shared clonotypes between healthy human individuals. Study-wide points: Collection of samples was limited to blood; tissue repertoires likely differ. Richness estimates generally favored naive over memory subsets. Across several donors, naive CD4 shared approximately 4.5%, naive CD8 under 4%, memory CD4 approximately 2.5%, memory CD8 0.4% to 0.5%.

This clone was counted a single time. The antigen is undetermined. The CDR3 consists of 14 residues. Trimming took off 4 bases at V and 1 base at J, with 7 bases between the two ends. Germline V lookup: CDR1 SNHLY, CDR2 FYNNEI. In the authors' workflow: ImmunoSEQ yielded junction-only sequences lacking quality scores, so filtering differed. The data were produced by immunoSEQ multiplex PCR, yet TCRdb's version contains in-frame clones alone and is incomplete. V, J and clone size derive from that table, while D and trimming were established from the DNA sequence. The sample yields 2 million to 2.5 million clones, roughly 95% seen once.

This chain connects TRBV2 to TRBJ2-2; the D is unclear. The clonotype originates from a man aged 18 to 30 in good health. Specimen: naive CD4+ T cells sorted from blood. The subset here: CD45RA+ positively selected. In DNA, the CDR3 is TGTGCCAGCAGTGTAAAGGGGAACACCGGGGAGCTGTTTTTT. This encodes CASSVKGNTGELFF.